The clone carrying this TCR beta chain was recorded at least ten times. Documented time point: patch test 1, 2 weeks after DPC sensitization. As for treatment: therapeutic diphenylcyclopropenone sensitization with weekly scalp DPC. Venepuncture was done earlier than the placement of each patch test. This entry belongs to a study of human T cells and chemical hapten exposure. CDR1 is SEHNR and CDR2 is FQNEAQ in the germline V gene (reference sequence). The CDR3 sequence is 17 residues long. The V and J ends lost 6 bases and 6 bases respectively, with 26 bases between them. TCRdb recomputed calls from the RACE reads with MiXCR, one row per CDR3 protein. Of about 49,000 distinct CDR3 sequences listed, less than 10% are singletons.

This TCR derives from a woman between 50 and 59 years old with alopecia areata. Some clones in this sample may be carry-over from other donors' samples. The starting material was whole blood, obtained in connection with sensitization to the hapten diphenylcyclopropenone (DPC). The chain couples TRBV7-9 to TRBJ1-2; perhaps TRBD1 as D (6 bases). Here the CDR3 DNA reads TGTGCCAGCAGTCCAGCTTCAGCAGGGGTAGGGGCCAATGGCTACACCTTC. It specifies CASSPASAGVGANGYTF.